The 17 T cell receptor beta chains listed next were all sequenced from one sample in a study of response to subunit inactivated influenza vaccine. TCRdb processed the RT-PCR reads anew with MiXCR; each CDR3 protein has one entry. The data contain hundreds of thousands of distinct CDR3 sequences, 9.5% to 13% of them seen just once; the ten biggest clones take up approximately 12%. Sequenced material: PBMCs from blood, taken roughly 46 days after vaccination. These receptors originate from a man between 45 and 60 years old who received an inactivated influenza vaccine.

The chain is built from TRBV12-3 or TRBV12-4 and TRBJ2-7, with D unresolved. The CDR3 covers 15 residues. Deletions cut 6 bases from V and 4 bases from J, with 19 bases between. The CDR3 spells CASSTQTSHLYEQYF. The CDR3 coding sequence is TGTGCCAGCAGCACACAAACATCCCATTTGTACGAGCAGTACTTC.

This clonotype was detected a few times. This chain connects TRBV7-3 to TRBJ2-1, with D possibly being TRBD2 (6 bases). The V and J ends lost 2 bases and 2 bases respectively, with 13 bases between them. From germline, CDR1 is SGHTA and CDR2 FQGTGA. The CDR3 is 16 amino acids. The CDR3 DNA follows: TGTGCCAGCAGCTTAGTTCCAACTAGCCCCTACAATGAGCAGTTCTTC. Translation: CASSLVPTSPYNEQFF.

This clonotype was seen only a few times. V usage is TRBV20-1 and J usage is TRBJ1-1; D ambiguous. V was cut by 1 base and J by 0 bases, with 9 bases left in between. Germline V lookup: CDR1 DFQATT, CDR2 SNEGSKA (reference sequence). The CDR3 sequence is 14 residues long. The CDR3 bases are TGCAGTGCTAGAGCGGGGTCTCTGAACACTGAAGCTTTCTTT. Amino acid sequence: CSARAGSLNTEAFF.

This clonotype was counted ten times or more. The gene calls are TRBV28 and TRBJ1-2, with 9 bases matching TRBD1. CDR3 length: 16 residues. CDR1 and CDR2 (germline): MDHEN, SYDVKM. J gave up 4 bases and V 4 bases, and 10 bases lay outside the gene matches. CDR3 sequence reads: CASSSEGQGTPYGYTF. The CDR3 DNA is TGTGCCAGCAGTTCGGAGGGACAGGGCACTCCCTATGGCTACACCTTC.

This clonotype has more than one count but fewer than ten. This chain uses TRBV3-1 with TRBJ2-2, with D perhaps TRBD2 (6 bases). The CDR3 runs 15 residues. V lost 2 bases and J 1 base, leaving 8 bases between the germline ends. Germline CDR1 is LGHDT and CDR2 is YNNKEL (reference sequence). The CDR3 region is CASSQSGGNTGELFF. CDR3 sequence (DNA): TGTGCCAGCAGCCAATCCGGGGGGAACACCGGGGAGCTGTTTTTT.

The chain uses TRBV7-9 and TRBJ1-1, with TRBD1 matching 8 bases. With V trimmed by 8 bases and J by 4 bases, 9 bases remained unmatched. This CDR3 region has 14 residues. The germline gives CDR1 SEHNR, CDR2 FQNEAQ (reference sequence). The CDR3 DNA follows: TGTGCCAGCGAGGGCCAGGGGGCAGGCACTGAAGCTTTCTTT. This translates into CASEGQGAGTEAFF.

This clonotype was detected a few times. The rearrangement links TRBV20-1 to TRBJ1-2; 8 positions agree with TRBD1. There are 13 residues in the CDR3. Germline CDR1 DFQATT, CDR2 SNEGSKA (reference sequence). V lost 5 bases and J lost 5; bases outside the gene matches: 7. CDR3 sequence reads: CSAPRTGGYGYTF. The CDR3 nucleotides are TGCAGTGCTCCCAGAACAGGGGGATATGGCTACACCTTC.

This clonotype occurred a few times. The chain links TRBV6-5 to TRBJ1-1; the match to TRBD1 covers 11 bases. Germline CDR1 is MNHEY and CDR2 is SVGAGI. The CDR3 has 16 residues. V lost 0 bases and J lost 5; bases outside the gene matches: 5. The chain's CDR3 is CASSYSTGTGGTEAFF. The CDR3 DNA is TGTGCCAGCAGTTACTCAACCGGGACAGGGGGGACTGAAGCTTTCTTT.

This clonotype was seen many times. The chain couples TRBV10-3 to TRBJ2-3, with 11 bases lining up with TRBD2. Unmatched junction bases numbered 5, after V lost 6 bases and J lost 6 bases. The CDR3 has 14 residues. The germline gives CDR1 ENHRY, CDR2 SYGVKD. CDR3 nucleotide sequence: TGTGCCATCAGCAGACTAGCGGGGATCGATACGCAGTATTTT. It codes for CAISRLAGIDTQYF.

The chain has TRBV28 and TRBJ1-1, with a possible D match to TRBD1 (5 bases). The germline gives CDR1 MDHEN, CDR2 SYDVKM. Between the trimmed V and J ends, which lost 8 bases and 0 bases, there was a span of 13 bases. The CDR3 is made up of 14 amino acids. The CDR3 loop reads CASRGGSLNTEAFF. DNA of the CDR3: TGTGCCAGCCGGGGGGGGTCACTGAACACTGAAGCTTTCTTT.

V usage is TRBV6-5 and J usage is TRBJ2-5; 11 nucleotides align to TRBD2. J gave up 4 bases and V 0 bases, and 4 bases lay outside the gene matches. This CDR3 is built from 16 residues. CDR1 is MNHEY, CDR2 SVGAGI, per germline. CDR3 sequence: CASSYSASGRPETQYF. The CDR3, as DNA: TGTGCCAGCAGTTACTCGGCTAGCGGGAGGCCAGAGACCCAGTACTTC.

This clonotype was counted between two and nine times. CDR3 bases: TGTGCCAGCAGCTTTAACCGACTAGCGGGAGGGTATAACGAGCAGTACTTC. Translated, it gives CASSFNRLAGGYNEQYF. The chain is built from TRBV11-2 and TRBJ2-7; 14 bases line up with TRBD2. This CDR3 region has 17 residues. J lost 5 bases, V lost 3 bases, and 9 bases had no gene match. The germline V gene encodes CDR1 SGHAT and CDR2 FQNNGV. Filled out from reference TRBV11-2 and TRBJ2-7, the complete variable domain reads EAGVAQSPRYKIIEKRQSVAFWCNPISGHATLYWYQQILGQGPKLLIQFQNNGVVDDSQLPKDRFSAERLKGVDSTLKIQPAKLEDSAVYLCASSFNRLAGGYNEQYFGPGTRLTVT.

This clonotype has only a few counts. The V gene is TRBV7-8, the J gene TRBJ2-5, with D possibly matching TRBD1 (6 bases). CDR1 is SGHVS and CDR2 is FQNEAQ in the germline V gene. The CDR3 covers 15 residues. Trimming cost V 1 base and J 4 bases, with 13 bases left between them. Written as DNA, the CDR3 is TGTGCCAGCAGCTTAGGCTCACAGGGAATAGAGACCCAGTACTTC. This encodes CASSLGSQGIETQYF.

This clonotype was seen a handful of times. This chain connects TRBV7-9 to TRBJ2-2; perhaps TRBD2 as D (6 bases). Germline CDR1 and CDR2: SEHNR and FQNEAQ (reference sequence). The germline V and J ends were trimmed by 3 bases and 7 bases, with 12 bases remaining between them. The CDR3 is 14 residues long. As DNA, the CDR3 is TGTGCCAGCAGCTTCTTTCGGGGAGGCGGGGAGCTGTTTTTT. It codes for CASSFFRGGGELFF.

This clonotype was counted only a few times. V is TRBV4-1 and J is TRBJ2-7; a weak D match, TRBD2 (5 bases). The V end was cut by 2 bases, the J end by 3 bases, with 8 bases between. This CDR3 comprises 13 residues. Per the germline V gene, CDR1 is MGHRA and CDR2 is YSYEKL. Here the CDR3 reads CASSQPRGYEQYF. The CDR3 DNA reads TGCGCCAGCAGCCAACCCCGGGGCTACGAGCAGTACTTC.

This clonotype was counted between two and nine times. The chain links TRBV12-3 or TRBV12-4 to TRBJ2-2; no firm D call. The CDR3 consists of 13 residues. Trimming cost V 7 bases and J 5 bases, with 11 bases left between them. The CDR3 spells CASTLGGTGELFF. Written as DNA, the CDR3 is TGTGCCAGCACCTTAGGTGGGACCGGGGAGCTGTTTTTT.

The chain recombines TRBV20-1 with TRBJ2-2; TRBD2 matches at 7 bases. The CDR3 has 17 amino acids. Per the germline V gene, CDR1 is DFQATT and CDR2 is SNEGSKA (reference sequence). J gave up 2 bases and V 0 bases, and 9 bases lay outside the gene matches. The CDR3 bases are TGCAGTGCTAGAGATTTTATAACGGGGGGAAACACCGGGGAGCTGTTTTTT. It encodes CSARDFITGGNTGELFF.